This T cell receptor (beta chain) was retrieved from a study of cytomegalovirus exposure and HLA in healthy donors. The trim removed 3 bases at V and 5 bases at J, leaving 6 bases unmatched. This CDR3 contains 15 residues. Per germline, CDR1 SGHNT and CDR2 YENEEA. The study, taken as a whole, reports: In a later analysis, V- and J-gene trimming of beta chains associated with a DCLRE1C missense variant, replicated independently.

A multiplex PCR was run with 60 Vbeta primers and 13 Jbeta primers. Libraries were prepared by immunoSEQ multiplex PCR; TCRdb keeps only in-frame clonotypes and omits some of them. The sample lists a few hundred thousand clones; about 77% were seen once. Remarks on this clone: Its cognate antigen is unknown.

Sequenced material: PBMCs. V usage is TRBV11-3 and J usage is TRBJ2-5, with 10 positions matching TRBD1. The sequence was obtained from a woman in her 30s in good health and CMV-seronegative. The CDR3 reads CASSLGQGRWETQYF. The CDR3 DNA is TGTGCCAGCAGCTTGGGACAGGGGCGATGGGAGACCCAGTACTTC.